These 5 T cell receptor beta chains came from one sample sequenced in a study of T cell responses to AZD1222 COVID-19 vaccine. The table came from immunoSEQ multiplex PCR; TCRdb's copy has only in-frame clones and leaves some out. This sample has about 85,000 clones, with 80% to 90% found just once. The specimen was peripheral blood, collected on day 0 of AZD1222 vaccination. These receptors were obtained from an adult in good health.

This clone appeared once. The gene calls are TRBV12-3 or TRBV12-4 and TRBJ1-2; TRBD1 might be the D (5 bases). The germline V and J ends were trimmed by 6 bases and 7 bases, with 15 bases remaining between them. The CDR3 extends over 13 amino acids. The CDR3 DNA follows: TGTGCCAGCAGAACGGGGCTCACTTCTGGCTACACCTTC. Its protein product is CASRTGLTSGYTF.

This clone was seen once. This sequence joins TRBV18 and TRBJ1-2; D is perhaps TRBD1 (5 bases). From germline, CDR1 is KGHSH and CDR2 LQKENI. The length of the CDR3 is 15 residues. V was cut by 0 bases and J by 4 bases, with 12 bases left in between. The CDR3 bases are TGTGCCAGCTCACCACCTGGGGGAAACGGCTATGGCTACACCTTC. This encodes CASSPPGGNGYGYTF.

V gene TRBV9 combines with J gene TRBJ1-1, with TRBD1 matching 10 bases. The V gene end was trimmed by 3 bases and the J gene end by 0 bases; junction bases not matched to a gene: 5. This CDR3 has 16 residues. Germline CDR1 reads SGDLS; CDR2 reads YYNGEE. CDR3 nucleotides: TGTGCCAGCAGCGGACAGGGGGCTCCGATGAACACTGAAGCTTTCTTT. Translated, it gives CASSGQGAPMNTEAFF.

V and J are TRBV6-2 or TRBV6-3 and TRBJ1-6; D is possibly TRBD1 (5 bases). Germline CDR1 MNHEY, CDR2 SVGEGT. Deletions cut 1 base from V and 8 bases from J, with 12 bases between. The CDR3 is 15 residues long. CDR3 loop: CASSYLGAWDSPLHF. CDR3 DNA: TGTGCCAGCAGTTACTTAGGGGCCTGGGATTCACCCCTCCACTTT.

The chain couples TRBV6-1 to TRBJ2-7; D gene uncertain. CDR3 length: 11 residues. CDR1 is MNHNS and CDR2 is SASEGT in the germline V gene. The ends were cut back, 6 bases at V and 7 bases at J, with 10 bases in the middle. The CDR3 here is CASRAGWEQYF. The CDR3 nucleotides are TGTGCCAGCAGGGCTGGGTGGGAGCAGTACTTC.